Detailed here is one T cell receptor (beta chain). Its cognate antigen is unknown. The sample comes from a study of long-term antiretroviral therapy in people with HIV. Overall study: When the earliest samples were collected, ART was typically delayed until CD4 counts fell.

Findings and limits, study-wide: The study collected blood between the mid-2000s and the late 2010s, possibly under older ART regimens. The data indicate that diversity increased after ART but remained below transplant donor controls.

V was shortened by 2 bases and J by 5 bases, with 7 bases between the two germline ends. The CDR3 totals 13 residues. The germline V gene has CDR1 KGHSH and CDR2 LQKENI. An immunoSEQ assay, version v3.0, was performed at survey level. Samples were sequenced targeting roughly 35,000-50,000 T-cell genomes each. Generated by immunoSEQ multiplex PCR, the TCRdb table keeps only in-frame clones and is missing some. The table lists about 36,000 clones, 80% of them singletons. The rearrangement uses TRBV18 and TRBJ1-5, with no clear D. This specimen was unsorted PBMCs, taken 3.4 years after starting antiretroviral therapy. The sequence derives from a man aged 25 to 40 with HIV. DNA of the CDR3: TGTGCCAGCTCACCATCACGGGATCAGCCCCAGCATTTT. Translation gives CASSPSRDQPQHF.